A selection of T cell receptor beta chains follows, all from one sample in a study of beta chain features in type 1 diabetes. The method was immunoSEQ multiplex PCR; TCRdb's version includes in-frame clones alone and lacks a portion of them. Seen here are hundreds of thousands of clones, roughly an eighth observed once, and the top ten hold approximately 0.022%. Sequences were obtained from naive CD4+ T cells from blood. The receptor set was obtained from a man between 18 and 29 years old with type 1 diabetes. Both conserved end residues are part of each CDR3. The order of the fields is D gene, J gene, V gene, clone size, CDR3 protein, CDR3 DNA. The D gene is left open where the match is weak. Clone sizes are given selectively: once, few, many, or a class where the clone is expanded.

d_call: .
j_call: TRBJ1-3
v_call: TRBV7-9
clone_size: few
cdr3_aa: CASSSGGSGNTIYF
cdr3_nt: TGTGCCAGCAGCTCGGGAGGCTCTGGAAACACCATATATTTT

d_call: .
j_call: TRBJ2-1
v_call: TRBV9
clone_size: few
cdr3_aa: CASSVTGSSYNEQFF
cdr3_nt: TGTGCCAGCAGCGTAACAGGTAGCTCCTACAATGAGCAGTTCTTC

d_call: .
j_call: TRBJ2-3
v_call: TRBV5-1
clone_size: .
cdr3_aa: CASSREAGLGTDTQYF
cdr3_nt: TGCGCCAGCAGCCGCGAGGCGGGACTTGGCACAGATACGCAGTATTTT

d_call: .
j_call: TRBJ1-6
v_call: TRBV7-9
clone_size: few
cdr3_aa: CASRPGHNNSPLHF
cdr3_nt: TGTGCCAGCAGACCGGGTCATAATAATTCACCCCTCCACTTT

d_call: .
j_call: TRBJ1-5
v_call: TRBV19
clone_size: .
cdr3_aa: CASSPADQPQHF
cdr3_nt: TGTGCCAGTAGTCCCGCGGATCAGCCCCAGCATTTT

d_call: .
j_call: TRBJ1-5
v_call: TRBV6-1
clone_size: .
cdr3_aa: CASSDGGTVGNQPQHF
cdr3_nt: TGTGCCAGCAGTGACGGAGGGACGGTGGGCAATCAGCCCCAGCATTTT

d_call: TRBD1
j_call: TRBJ2-2
v_call: TRBV5-6
clone_size: .
cdr3_aa: CASSRTTGAGELFF
cdr3_nt: TGTGCCAGCAGCCGGACGACAGGGGCCGGGGAGCTGTTTTTT

d_call: TRBD1
j_call: TRBJ1-1
v_call: TRBV28
clone_size: .
cdr3_aa: CASSLQGDKAFF
cdr3_nt: TGTGCCAGCAGTTTACAGGGGGATAAAGCTTTCTTT

d_call: .
j_call: TRBJ2-3
v_call: TRBV19
clone_size: few
cdr3_aa: CASSHRLDTQYF
cdr3_nt: TGTGCCAGTAGTCATCGACTAGATACGCAGTATTTT

d_call: .
j_call: TRBJ2-2
v_call: TRBV30
clone_size: .
cdr3_aa: CAWSVLGFRDTGELFF
cdr3_nt: TGTGCCTGGAGTGTACTTGGTTTCAGGGACACCGGGGAGCTGTTTTTT

d_call: .
j_call: TRBJ2-7
v_call: TRBV4-2
clone_size: .
cdr3_aa: CASSPSGTLGHEQYF
cdr3_nt: TGTGCCAGCAGCCCTTCGGGTACTCTGGGTCACGAGCAGTACTTC

d_call: .
j_call: TRBJ1-5
v_call: TRBV5-1
clone_size: few
cdr3_aa: CASSLGQNQPQHF
cdr3_nt: TGCGCCAGCAGCTTGGGACAGAATCAGCCCCAGCATTTT

d_call: .
j_call: TRBJ2-5
v_call: TRBV28
clone_size: .
cdr3_aa: CASSYTGTQETQYF
cdr3_nt: TGTGCCAGCAGCTACACCGGGACCCAAGAGACCCAGTACTTC

d_call: TRBD1
j_call: TRBJ1-5
v_call: TRBV16
clone_size: .
cdr3_aa: CASSLRGTGTDSNQPQHF
cdr3_nt: TGTGCCAGCAGCCTTCGCGGGACAGGGACCGATAGCAATCAGCCCCAGCATTTT

d_call: TRBD2
j_call: TRBJ2-5
v_call: TRBV28
clone_size: few
cdr3_aa: CASSSPGLGTETQYF
cdr3_nt: TGTGCCAGCAGTTCCCCGGGACTAGGGACAGAGACCCAGTACTTC

d_call: .
j_call: TRBJ1-1
v_call: TRBV7-2
clone_size: .
cdr3_aa: CASSWVGGYTEAFF
cdr3_nt: TGTGCCAGCAGCTGGGTAGGAGGGTACACTGAAGCTTTCTTT

d_call: .
j_call: TRBJ2-7
v_call: TRBV11-2
clone_size: .
cdr3_aa: CASSRRGTGSYEQYF
cdr3_nt: TGTGCCAGCAGCCGGCGGGGCACAGGGTCCTACGAGCAGTACTTC

d_call: TRBD2
j_call: TRBJ2-3
v_call: TRBV7-3
clone_size: .
cdr3_aa: CASSLSGTSGQDTQYF
cdr3_nt: TGTGCCAGCAGCTTATCCGGGACTAGCGGACAAGATACGCAGTATTTT

d_call: .
j_call: TRBJ1-6
v_call: TRBV7-8
clone_size: .
cdr3_aa: CASSLYPSPLHF
cdr3_nt: TGTGCCAGCAGCTTATATCCCTCACCCCTCCACTTT

d_call: .
j_call: TRBJ1-3
v_call: TRBV2
clone_size: .
cdr3_aa: CASNPGHAGNTIYF
cdr3_nt: TGTGCCAGCAACCCGGGACATGCTGGAAACACCATATATTTT

d_call: TRBD2
j_call: TRBJ2-1
v_call: TRBV30
clone_size: few
cdr3_aa: CAWSVASGGNYNEQFF
cdr3_nt: TGTGCCTGGAGTGTAGCTAGCGGGGGAAACTACAATGAGCAGTTCTTC

d_call: TRBD1
j_call: TRBJ2-1
v_call: TRBV20-1
clone_size: .
cdr3_aa: CSATRQGEQFF
cdr3_nt: TGCAGTGCTACCCGACAGGGCGAGCAGTTCTTC

d_call: .
j_call: TRBJ2-1
v_call: TRBV28
clone_size: few
cdr3_aa: CASSLAGDDEQFF
cdr3_nt: TGTGCCAGCAGTTTAGCAGGGGATGATGAGCAGTTCTTC

d_call: TRBD1
j_call: TRBJ1-2
v_call: TRBV6-5
clone_size: once
cdr3_aa: CASSYSRTGTHGYTF
cdr3_nt: TGTGCCAGCAGTTACTCGAGGACAGGGACCCATGGCTACACCTTC